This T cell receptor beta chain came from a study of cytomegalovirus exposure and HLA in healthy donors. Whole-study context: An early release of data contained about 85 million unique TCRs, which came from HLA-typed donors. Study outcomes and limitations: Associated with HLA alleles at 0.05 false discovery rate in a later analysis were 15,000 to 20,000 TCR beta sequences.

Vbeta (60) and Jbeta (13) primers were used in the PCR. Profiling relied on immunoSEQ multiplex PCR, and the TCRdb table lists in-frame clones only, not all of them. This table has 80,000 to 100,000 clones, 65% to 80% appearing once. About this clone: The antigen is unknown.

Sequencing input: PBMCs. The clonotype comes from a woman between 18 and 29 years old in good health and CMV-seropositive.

CDR3 sequence: CASSPRTGGEQYF. CDR3 bases: TGTGCCAGCAGCCCGCGGACAGGGGGCGAGCAGTACTTC. The J gene is TRBJ2-7, the V gene TRBV5-4; 10 bases map to TRBD1. The CDR3 has 13 residues. V shed 4 bases, J shed 6 bases, and the junction held 4 bases outside the gene matches. Germline values: CDR1 SGHNT, CDR2 YYREEE (reference sequence).